The sequence of this TCR beta chain was determined in a study of human T cells and chemical hapten exposure. Details on this clonotype: Because the CDR3 is missing its conserved closing phenylalanine or tryptophan, this is likely a read error. No DNA is shown, since the ends of the CDR3 on it are uncertain; the CDR3 is the one TCRdb lists.

Specified time point: healthy volunteer bleed at 2 weeks. The template was total RNA from unfractionated whole blood. TCRdb re-analysed the RACE reads in MiXCR, keeping a single row per CDR3 protein. This table holds some 93,000 distinct CDR3 sequences, approximately 9.7% found once. Sequencing used whole blood. The receptor was isolated from a female donor in good health. Some clones in this sample may be carry-over from other donors' samples.

The CDR3 sequence: CAWSTGLVKYL. V and J are TRBV30 and TRBJ2-7; TRBD2 is taken as the D call from the table, unchecked against the DNA. Germline CDR1 and CDR2: GTSNPN and SVGIG (reference sequence). The CDR3 contains 11 residues when both ends are counted.